This TCR beta chain appears in the sequencing data of a study of T-cell reconstitution after alpha-beta-depleted transplantation in children. This clonotype was detected only a few times. This CDR3 has 20 residues. With 4 bases clipped from V and 0 bases from J, the junction kept 12 bases outside the gene matches. Germline CDR1 is MGHRA and CDR2 is YSYEKL. A TCRbeta library incorporating unique molecular identifiers was prepared. A single record per CDR3 protein comes from TCRdb applying MiXCR to the PCR reads. Of about 640,000 distinct CDR3 sequences listed, approximately 17% are singletons. This clonotype was obtained from a human donor who donated a stem cell graft to a child with acute myeloid leukemia. This chain connects TRBV4-1 to TRBJ2-1; 13 bases align to TRBD2. The input for sequencing was PBMCs from the stem cell graft donor, taken from the stem cell graft. In DNA, the CDR3 is TGCGCCAGCAGCCCACTCGGACTAGCGGGGGTTCCCAGCTCCTACAATGAGCAGTTCTTC. Protein sequence: CASSPLGLAGVPSSYNEQFF.